These 25 T cell receptor beta chains share one sample of origin, sequenced in a study of CD8+CD57+ T cells in acquired aplastic anemia. The authors sequenced patients whose flow cytometry had shown CD8+CD57+ cell expansion. Profiling of TCR beta VDJ combinations and CDR3 sequences used genomic DNA as template. TCRdb ran MiXCR on the reads and lists one entry per CDR3 protein. The profile shows some 150,000 distinct CDR3 sequences, around half of them singletons. Sequenced sample: sorted CD4+, CD8+, or CD8+CD57+ T cells (not recorded which) from PBMCs. The receptors were gathered from a human donor with aplastic anemia.

CDR3 DNA sequence: TGTGCCAGCAGTGAATTCGGTTCCTACGAGCAGTACTTC. Translation: CASSEFGSYEQYF. The V call is TRBV6-1, the J call TRBJ2-7; no definite D call. V dropped 2 bases and J dropped 1 base, with 6 bases sitting between them. The V gene's germline CDR1 is MNHNS and CDR2 SASEGT. The CDR3 has 13 residues.

This clonotype was detected ten times or more. The chain recombines TRBV20-1 with TRBJ2-7, with D perhaps TRBD1 or TRBD2 (5 bases each). Germline-derived CDR1 and CDR2 are DFQATT and SNEGSKA (reference sequence). This CDR3 has 13 amino acids. V was pared by 6 bases and J by 4 bases, with 16 bases between. CDR3 loop: CSAPVGTPYEQYF. CDR3 bases: TGCAGTGCCCCCGTAGGGACCCCTTACGAGCAGTACTTC.

On this clonotype itself: The germline gene is not matched at one end of the junction; a read error may be the cause. The gene calls are TRBV7-8 and TRBJ1-6, with a weak D call TRBD1 (5 bases). There are 13 residues in the CDR3. Germline CDR1 SGHVS, CDR2 FQNEAQ. The CDR3: CANSQAGGSPLHF. The CDR3 coding sequence is TGTGCCAACAGCCAAGCGGGGGGGTCGCCCCTCCACTTT. The whole variable domain, filled in from reference TRBV7-8 and TRBJ1-6, reads GAGVSQSPRYKVAKRGQDVALRCDPISGHVSLFWYQQALGQGPEFLTYFQNEAQLDKSGLPSDRFFAERPEGSVSTLKIQRTQQEDSAVYLCANSQAGGSPLHFGNGTRLTVT.

The table lists this clonotype with many counts. The gene calls are TRBV6-2 or TRBV6-3 and TRBJ2-1; D is ambiguous. This CDR3 has 15 residues. V lost 4 bases, J lost 2 bases, and 12 bases lay in between. Germline-derived CDR1 and CDR2 are MNHEY and SVGEGT. CDR3 nucleotide sequence: TGTGCCAGCAGTTCGCTTTCTCGAACCTACAATGAGCAGTTCTTC. Its translation is CASSSLSRTYNEQFF.

This clonotype was seen ten or more times. The rearrangement links TRBV12-3 or TRBV12-4 to TRBJ2-1; TRBD2 matches 12 bases. V shed 7 bases and J 4 bases; nucleotides not matched to a gene: 5. The CDR3 is 15 residues long. CDR3 amino acids: CASKSTSGGYNEQFF. In DNA, the CDR3 is TGTGCCAGCAAATCGACTAGCGGGGGATACAATGAGCAGTTCTTC.

This clonotype was observed many times. The chain employs TRBV6-4 and TRBJ2-3; D may be TRBD1 or TRBD2 (5 bases each). Germline lookup yields CDR1 MRHNA and CDR2 SNTAGT. CDR3 size: 13 residues. The V and J ends lost 4 bases and 1 base respectively, with 6 bases between them. The CDR3 DNA reads TGTGCCAGCAGTGGGGACGGCACAGATACGCAGTATTTT. This gives the protein CASSGDGTDTQYF.

With regard to this clonotype: The CDR3 end shows no conserved phenylalanine or tryptophan, and so a read error is likely. The V call is TRBV5-6, the J call TRBJ2-3; D is unresolved. The germline CDR1 and CDR2 sequences are SGHDT and YYEEEE. V lost 3 bases to trimming and J lost 6 bases, with 8 bases between them. There are 12 residues in the CDR3. The CDR3 loop is CASSSLADTQYL. DNA of the CDR3: TGTGCCAGCAGCTCTCTGGCGGATACGCAGTATCTT.

V usage is TRBV19 and J usage is TRBJ1-1; the D gene is possibly TRBD1 (6 bases). In germline, CDR1 is LNHDA, CDR2 SQIVND (reference sequence). With 7 bases removed from V and 0 bases from J, the gap between germline ends came to 18 bases. The CDR3 has 16 amino acids. The CDR3 DNA sequence: TGTGCCAGTACTACGACGGACAGATACATGAACACTGAAGCTTTCTTT. Protein sequence: CASTTTDRYMNTEAFF.

The table lists this clonotype with many counts. The chain recombines TRBV27 with TRBJ2-7, with 7 bases identical to TRBD2. The ends lost 10 bases at V and 2 bases at J; junction bases unmatched: 5. CDR1 and CDR2 from the germline V gene are MNHEY and SMNVEV (reference sequence). CDR3 length: 12 amino acids. CDR3 residues: CATASGTYEQYF. The CDR3 DNA reads TGTGCCACCGCTAGCGGAACCTACGAGCAGTACTTC.

This clonotype was seen more than once but under ten times. The chain joins TRBV5-6 to TRBJ2-2; D is uncertain. CDR3 size: 12 residues. V was clipped by 8 bases and J by 6 bases, with 11 bases between them. The germline CDR1 and CDR2 sequences are SGHDT and YYEEEE. DNA for the CDR3: TGTGCCAGTAGCCGATCGCCCGGGGAGCTGTTTTTT. Residues: CASSRSPGELFF.

The chain uses TRBV5-1 and TRBJ1-1; D gene unclear. The CDR3 is 14 amino acids. Trimming stripped 0 bases from V and 1 base from J, with 7 bases between. Germline V gene lookup returns CDR1 SGHRS and CDR2 YFSETQ. The CDR3, as DNA: TGCGCCAGCAGCTTGGGTTCTGCGAACACTGAAGCTTTCTTT. This sequence encodes CASSLGSANTEAFF.

This clonotype was picked up one time. The missing conserved phenylalanine or tryptophan at the end of this CDR3 makes a read error likely. The CDR3 is CSVDGGTVTEAFL. CDR3 sequence (DNA): TGCAGCGTTGATGGAGGAACGGTTACTGAAGCTTTCCTT. This chain links TRBV29-1 with TRBJ1-1; no clear D. The CDR3 length is 13 residues. In germline, CDR1 is SQVTM, CDR2 ANQGSEA. The germline V and J ends were trimmed by 3 bases and 5 bases, with 13 bases remaining between them.

This chain connects TRBV2 to TRBJ2-2, with TRBD2 identical over 13 bases. Germline CDR1 and CDR2: SNHLY and FYNNEI. CDR3 length equals 14 residues. V lost 8 bases, J lost 3 bases, and 0 bases stayed unmatched. CDR3 in amino acids: CASGTSGDTGELFF. Here the CDR3 DNA reads TGTGCCAGCGGGACTAGCGGGGACACCGGGGAGCTGTTTTTT. The complete variable domain, with remaining parts taken from reference TRBV2 and TRBJ2-2, reads EPEVTQTPSHQVTQMGQEVILRCVPISNHLYFYWYRQILGQKVEFLVSFYNNEISEKSEIFDDQFSVERPDGSNFTLKIRSTKLEDSAMYFCASGTSGDTGELFFGEGSRLTVL.

The chain carries TRBV12-5 and TRBJ2-7; the match to TRBD2 covers 8 bases. Germline CDR1 reads LGHNT; CDR2 reads FRNRAP. The CDR3 length is 15 residues. The V segment lost 6 bases and the J segment 2 bases; nucleotides outside the gene matches: 9. The CDR3: CASGQTAGEPYEQYF. Here the CDR3 DNA reads TGTGCTAGTGGCCAGACAGCGGGGGAACCCTACGAGCAGTACTTC.

The chain combines TRBV29-1 with TRBJ2-7; D not certain. V was pared by 8 bases and J by 7 bases, with 18 bases between. CDR3 size: 12 residues. Germline V lookup: CDR1 SQVTM, CDR2 ANQGSEA. CDR3 in amino acids: CSSFRQAEEQYF. The CDR3 region has the DNA TGCAGCAGTTTCCGGCAGGCGGAGGAGCAGTACTTC.

V gene TRBV5-1 combines with J gene TRBJ2-7, with D perhaps TRBD1 or TRBD2 (5 bases each). CDR1 and CDR2 from the germline V gene are SGHRS and YFSETQ. This CDR3 contains 14 residues. V was cut by 7 bases and J by 2 bases, with 16 bases left in between. The CDR3 bases are TGCGCCAGCTCCTGGGACGGCAAGCCCTACGAGCAGTACTTC. Translating gives CASSWDGKPYEQYF.

The rearrangement joins TRBV9 to TRBJ1-6; D gene uncertain. This CDR3 has 12 residues. In germline, CDR1 is SGDLS, CDR2 YYNGEE. Trimming left V 0 bases short and J 7 bases short, with 2 bases between. The CDR3 nucleotides are TGTGCCAGCAGCGTAGCAAATTCACCCCTCCACTTT. Encoded protein: CASSVANSPLHF.

The CDR3 here is CSAPGRGPGEQYF. The CDR3 coding sequence is TGCAGCGCTCCGGGACGGGGGCCGGGAGAGCAGTACTTC. The rearrangement joins TRBV29-1 to TRBJ2-7, with D tentatively TRBD1 or TRBD2 (6 bases each). CDR3 length: 13 residues. The V end was cut by 7 bases, the J end by 7 bases, with 20 bases between. Germline CDR1 reads SQVTM; CDR2 reads ANQGSEA.

The rearrangement joins TRBV12-3 or TRBV12-4 to TRBJ1-6; D perhaps matches TRBD1 (6 bases). The V and J ends lost 3 bases and 7 bases respectively, with 10 bases between them. The CDR3 is 14 residues long. CDR3 DNA: TGTGCCAGCAGTTTTTGGACAGCCAATTCACCCCTCCACTTT. Translating it yields CASSFWTANSPLHF.

This clonotype was seen a handful of times. V usage is TRBV20-1 and J usage is TRBJ1-5; D is uncertain. This CDR3 contains 13 residues. Trimming left V 2 bases short and J 0 bases short, with 5 bases between. CDR1 is DFQATT, CDR2 SNEGSKA, per germline (reference sequence). CDR3 region: CSARSVSNQPQHF. The CDR3 DNA sequence: TGCAGTGCTAGATCGGTTAGCAATCAGCCCCAGCATTTT.

CDR3 DNA sequence: TGTGCCAGCAGTGACGGACAGGGCCGGGACACCGGGGAGCTGTTTTTT. Encoded protein: CASSDGQGRDTGELFF. The J gene is TRBJ2-2, the V gene TRBV25-1; the match to TRBD1 covers 8 bases. The V gene end was trimmed by 3 bases and the J gene end by 3 bases; junction bases not matched to a gene: 6. Germline V gene data show CDR1 as MGHDK and CDR2 as SYGVNS. This CDR3 region has 16 residues.

This clonotype showed up just a few times. The chain links TRBV6-1 to TRBJ1-4; D gene uncertain. The V gene's germline CDR1 is MNHNS and CDR2 SASEGT. The CDR3 loop spans 14 amino acids. Trimming stripped 1 base from V and 5 bases from J, with 8 bases between. The CDR3 bases are TGTGCCAGCAGTGAAGGATTCGAGAATGAAAAACTGTTTTTT. Its protein product is CASSEGFENEKLFF.

The rearrangement uses TRBV7-6 and TRBJ2-1; D call uncertain. V lost 0 bases and J lost 5, with 2 bases in between. There are 12 residues in the CDR3. The germline V gene encodes CDR1 SGHVS and CDR2 FNYEAQ. The CDR3 is CASSLAHNEQFF. The CDR3 DNA reads as TGTGCCAGCAGCTTAGCGCACAATGAGCAGTTCTTC.

This clonotype has just one count. The chain combines TRBV25-1 with TRBJ2-3; no definite D call. CDR1 and CDR2 from the germline V gene are MGHDK and SYGVNS. The germline V and J ends were trimmed by 8 bases and 6 bases, with 9 bases remaining between them. This CDR3 contains 11 residues. The CDR3 here is CASGTTDTQYF. CDR3 sequence (DNA): TGTGCCAGCGGTACTACTGATACGCAGTATTTT.

The CDR3 region has the DNA TGCGCCAGCAGTCACGACTACAATGAGCAGTTCTTC. Translating it yields CASSHDYNEQFF. The chain couples TRBV10-2 to TRBJ2-1; D is undetermined. The CDR3 runs 12 residues. V dropped 5 bases and J dropped 3 bases, with 5 bases sitting between them. Germline assignment: CDR1 WSHSY and CDR2 SAAADI.